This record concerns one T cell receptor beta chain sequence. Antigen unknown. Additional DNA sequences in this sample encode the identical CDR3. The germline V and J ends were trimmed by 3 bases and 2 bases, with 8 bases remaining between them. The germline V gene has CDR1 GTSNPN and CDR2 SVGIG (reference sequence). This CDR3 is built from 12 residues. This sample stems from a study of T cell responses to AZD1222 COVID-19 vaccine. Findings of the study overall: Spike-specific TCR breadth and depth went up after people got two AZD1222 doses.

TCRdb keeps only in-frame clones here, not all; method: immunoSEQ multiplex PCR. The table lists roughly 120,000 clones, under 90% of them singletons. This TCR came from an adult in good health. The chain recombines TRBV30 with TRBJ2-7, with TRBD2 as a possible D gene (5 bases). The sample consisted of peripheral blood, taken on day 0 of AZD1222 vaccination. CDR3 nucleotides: TGTGCCTGGAGCGCCGGGGCCTACGAGCAGTACTTC. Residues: CAWSAGAYEQYF. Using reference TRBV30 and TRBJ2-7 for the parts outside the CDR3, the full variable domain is SQTIHQWPATLVQPVGSPLSLECTVEGTSNPNLYWYRQAAGRGLQLLFYSVGIGQISSEVPQNLSASRPQDRQFILSSKKLLLSDSGFYLCAWSAGAYEQYFGPGTRLTVT.